The next 28 T cell receptor beta chains were all read from a single sample in a study of T cell changes during pregnancy in multiple sclerosis. TCRdb's copy holds only in-frame clones and misses some; the assay was immunoSEQ multiplex PCR. The table has fewer than 65,000 clones, about 89% seen once. Sequencing was performed on CD8+ T cells from peripheral blood mononuclear cells, taken after pregnancy. These receptors all come from a female donor with multiple sclerosis, enrolled in a pregnancy study.

This clone showed up many times. The gene calls are TRBV25-1 and TRBJ2-1, with D uncertain. Per the germline V gene, CDR1 is MGHDK and CDR2 is SYGVNS. The V end was cut by 4 bases, the J end by 4 bases, with 11 bases between. The CDR3 has 14 residues. The CDR3 coding sequence is TGTGCCAGCAGTGCCTATTCAATTTACAATGAGCAGTTCTTC. This translates into CASSAYSIYNEQFF. The full variable domain, its missing parts supplied by reference TRBV25-1 and TRBJ2-1, is EADIYQTPRYLVIGTGKKITLECSQTMGHDKMYWYQQDPGMELHLIHYSYGVNSTEKGDLSSESTVSRIRTEHFPLTLESARPSHTSQYLCASSAYSIYNEQFFGPGTRLTVL.

The V gene is TRBV2, the J gene TRBJ1-6, with 7 bases that match TRBD1. The CDR3 runs to 18 residues. The trim removed 5 bases at V and 0 bases at J, leaving 10 bases unmatched. Germline V gives CDR1 SNHLY, CDR2 FYNNEI. In nucleotides, the CDR3 is TGTGCCAGCAGTCCTGGACAGGAGCAGAGCTCCTATAATTCACCCCTCCACTTT. Translation gives CASSPGQEQSSYNSPLHF.

This rearrangement joins TRBV6-6 to TRBJ1-2; TRBD1 agrees at 7 bases. J lost 6 bases, V lost 5 bases, and 12 bases had no gene match. Germline CDR1 and CDR2: MNHNY and SVGAGI (reference sequence). The CDR3 runs 15 residues. The CDR3 region is CASSDPRDSQNGYTF. The DNA for the CDR3 is TGTGCCAGCAGTGACCCCCGGGACAGCCAAAATGGCTACACCTTC.

By proportion, this clone is medium-sized. The chain couples TRBV5-6 to TRBJ2-7; 9 positions agree with TRBD1. This CDR3 is built from 14 residues. V trimming: 4 bases; J trimming: 4 bases; junction bases outside the gene matches: 6. CDR1 and CDR2 (germline): SGHDT, YYEEEE. The CDR3 reads CASSPGTGFYEQYF. Here the CDR3 DNA reads TGTGCCAGCAGCCCCGGGACAGGGTTTTACGAGCAGTACTTC.

V is TRBV5-1 and J is TRBJ2-7; 9 nucleotides agree with TRBD2. V lost 3 bases and J lost 4; bases outside the gene matches: 11. The CDR3 extends over 16 amino acids. Looked up from germline, CDR1 is SGHRS and CDR2 is YFSETQ. This CDR3 reads CASSSSPGTSFYEQYF. In DNA, the CDR3 is TGCGCCAGCAGCTCTAGCCCCGGGACTAGCTTTTACGAGCAGTACTTC.

The chain carries TRBV5-5 and TRBJ2-2; 7 bases are a match to TRBD1. The CDR3 spans 20 residues. V gave up 4 bases and J gave up 4 bases; unmatched junction bases: 22. Germline lookup yields CDR1 SGHKS and CDR2 YYEKEE (reference sequence). The CDR3 here is CASSLSGLTGTLSGTGELFF. CDR3 nucleotides: TGTGCCAGCAGCCTTTCGGGCCTGACAGGGACCCTAAGTGGCACCGGGGAGCTGTTTTTT.

This chain connects TRBV30 to TRBJ1-1; unclear D gene. Trimming took 5 bases from V and 6 from J, leaving 13 bases between them. CDR3 length: 12 residues. Germline V gene data show CDR1 as GTSNPN and CDR2 as SVGIG (reference sequence). As DNA, the CDR3 is TGTGCCTGGGGGCAGAAGATCTCTGAAGCTTTCTTT. It specifies CAWGQKISEAFF.

The chain couples TRBV29-1 to TRBJ2-7, with 11 bases fitting TRBD1. V lost 6 bases, J lost 6 bases, and 7 bases stayed unmatched. CDR3 length equals 13 residues. Germline loops: CDR1 SQVTM, CDR2 ANQGSEA. This CDR3 is CSVQGQGAGEQYF. CDR3 bases: TGCAGCGTACAAGGACAGGGGGCTGGCGAGCAGTACTTC.

CDR3 loop: CASRQPRRGNYGYTF. The CDR3 DNA reads TGTGCCAGCAGGCAACCCCGGCGCGGCAACTATGGCTACACCTTC. The chain joins TRBV5-6 to TRBJ1-2; no clear D gene. With 5 bases removed from V and 2 bases from J, the gap between germline ends came to 16 bases. This CDR3 contains 15 residues. The germline V gene has CDR1 SGHDT and CDR2 YYEEEE.

This chain uses TRBV7-8 with TRBJ2-4, with TRBD1 as a possible D gene (5 bases). V lost 4 bases and J 8 bases, leaving 21 bases between the germline ends. CDR3 length equals 16 residues. CDR1 and CDR2 (germline): SGHVS, FQNEAQ. The CDR3 is CASSSGWTQPSDIQYF. The CDR3 DNA follows: TGTGCCAGCAGCTCCGGCTGGACACAGCCTTCGGACATTCAGTACTTC.

The chain employs TRBV11-2 and TRBJ2-1; maybe TRBD2 (6 bases). Germline V gene lookup returns CDR1 SGHAT and CDR2 FQNNGV. This CDR3 region has 14 residues. Trimming cost V 2 bases and J 7 bases, with 12 bases left between them. CDR3 sequence reads: CASSLQAGGNEQFF. The CDR3 bases are TGTGCCAGCAGCTTACAAGCCGGGGGTAATGAGCAGTTCTTC.

In regard to this clone: Germline is not matched at one junction end, which may reflect a read error. The rearrangement links TRBV7-7 to TRBJ2-7; 7 bases fit TRBD2. Germline V CDR1 and CDR2: SSHAT, FNYEAQ (reference sequence). The CDR3 totals 14 residues. This CDR3 is CASSLGRTRGEQYF. The DNA for the CDR3 is TGTGCTAGCAGCTTAGGGAGGACTAGGGGCGAGCAGTACTTC.

V and J are TRBV7-3 and TRBJ1-1; D may be TRBD1 (5 bases). Per the germline V gene, CDR1 is SGHTA and CDR2 is FQGTGA. CDR3 length: 15 residues. V dropped 4 bases and J dropped 5 bases, with 17 bases sitting between them. For the CDR3, the DNA is TGTGCCAGCAGCTCCACCGCCGGGGGATATACTGAAGCTTTCTTT. Its translation is CASSSTAGGYTEAFF.

V gene TRBV6-1 combines with J gene TRBJ2-7, with 7 nucleotides matching TRBD2. This CDR3 comprises 15 residues. Germline CDR1 and CDR2: MNHNS and SASEGT. V lost 1 base to trimming and J lost 1 base; unmatched junction nucleotides: 4. CDR3 sequence (DNA): TGTGCCAGCAGTGAAGTGGGAGGGGAATCCTACGAGCAGTACTTC. It codes for CASSEVGGESYEQYF.

The V gene is TRBV4-1, the J gene TRBJ2-7, with 9 bases matching TRBD1. The germline V gene encodes CDR1 MGHRA and CDR2 YSYEKL. V lost 2 bases and J lost 4; bases outside the gene matches: 9. The CDR3 has 16 amino acids. CDR3 coding DNA: TGCGCCAGCAGCCAATCTTCCGGGACAGGGATATACGAGCAGTACTTC. Protein sequence: CASSQSSGTGIYEQYF.

The V call is TRBV6-1, the J call TRBJ2-2, with D perhaps matching TRBD2 (6 bases). V gave up 0 bases and J gave up 5 bases, with 10 bases separating them. Germline V lookup: CDR1 MNHNS, CDR2 SASEGT. The length of the CDR3 is 15 residues. This CDR3 is CASSEAEGWTGELFF. CDR3 nucleotides: TGTGCCAGCAGTGAAGCGGAGGGGTGGACCGGGGAGCTGTTTTTT.

The rearrangement uses TRBV6-1 and TRBJ1-2; 7 nucleotides align to TRBD1. The V and J ends lost 1 base and 3 bases, in that order; junction bases with no gene match: 5. Germline CDR1 is MNHNS and CDR2 is SASEGT. The CDR3 runs 15 residues. The CDR3 DNA follows: TGTGCCAGCAGTGAAGGACAGGGCGGGGACTATGGCTACACCTTC. Translation gives CASSEGQGGDYGYTF.

The chain employs TRBV13 and TRBJ2-1, with D tentatively TRBD2 (5 bases). Germline loops: CDR1 PRHDT, CDR2 FYEKMQ (reference sequence). The V end lost 8 bases, the J end lost 5 bases, and 19 bases lay between the germline ends. CDR3 length: 15 residues. CDR3 protein: CASAGNLKGHNEQFF. The CDR3 DNA follows: TGTGCCAGCGCCGGGAACCTCAAGGGCCACAATGAGCAGTTCTTC.

This chain connects TRBV11-2 to TRBJ1-1, with TRBD1 matching 8 bases. Germline trimming cut 5 bases from V and 5 bases from J; bases unmatched to any gene: 10. CDR1 and CDR2 from the germline V gene are SGHAT and FQNNGV. The CDR3 consists of 15 residues. The DNA of the CDR3 is TGTGCCAGCAGCCCCAGGGGGCGATATGAGACTGAAGCTTTCTTT. As protein: CASSPRGRYETEAFF.

The chain joins TRBV10-3 to TRBJ2-5; 8 nucleotides line up with TRBD1. Trimming took 5 bases from V and 1 from J; bases not matched to a gene: 6. Germline CDR1 ENHRY, CDR2 SYGVKD. The CDR3 length is 15 residues. The CDR3 reads CAISWQGAIQETQYF. The CDR3 DNA sequence: TGTGCCATCAGTTGGCAGGGGGCGATCCAAGAGACCCAGTACTTC.

The V gene is TRBV2, the J gene TRBJ1-1, with a tentative D call TRBD1 (5 bases). With 6 bases removed from V and 1 base from J, the gap between germline ends came to 9 bases. This CDR3 comprises 13 residues. Germline CDR1 SNHLY, CDR2 FYNNEI. The CDR3 DNA follows: TGTGCCAGCAGGACTCAGGGGAACACTGAAGCTTTCTTT. It translates to CASRTQGNTEAFF.

As for this clone: A junction boundary mismatches the germline segment, possibly from a read error. V is TRBV5-8 and J is TRBJ2-4; TRBD1 matches 8 bases. Germline V lookup: CDR1 SGHTS, CDR2 YDEGEE. The CDR3 has 15 amino acids. The CDR3 DNA reads as TGTGCCAGCAGATTGGACAGGGTAACCCAAAACATTCAGTACTTC. This translates into CASRLDRVTQNIQYF.

The chain has TRBV11-3 and TRBJ2-1; 12 bases map to TRBD1. Germline V gene sequence: CDR1 SGHNT, CDR2 YENEEA. This CDR3 comprises 18 residues. With 1 base clipped from V and 10 bases from J, the junction kept 14 bases outside the gene matches. CDR3 region: CASSLARDGTGGSDEQFF. The CDR3 DNA follows: TGTGCCAGCAGCTTAGCGCGAGACGGGACAGGGGGCTCTGACGAGCAGTTCTTC.

DNA of the CDR3: TGTGCCAGCAGCCCGGACAGGGAAGAGCAGTACTTC. Its protein is CASSPDREEQYF. The chain uses TRBV11-3 and TRBJ2-7; 8 bases fit TRBD1. CDR3 size: 12 residues. CDR1 SGHNT and CDR2 YENEEA come from the germline V gene. J lost 7 bases, V lost 5 bases, and 4 bases had no gene match.

This chain connects TRBV9 to TRBJ2-1; 13 bases line up with TRBD2. Germline-derived CDR1 and CDR2 are SGDLS and YYNGEE. This CDR3 region has 15 residues. Trimming took 0 bases from V and 6 from J; bases not matched to a gene: 0. For the CDR3, the DNA is TGTGCCAGCAGCGTAGGACTAGCGGGGGGCAATGAGCAGTTCTTC. It specifies CASSVGLAGGNEQFF.

This clone has only one observation. This sequence joins TRBV11-2 and TRBJ2-1; TRBD2 matches at 12 bases. The CDR3 length is 16 residues. In germline, CDR1 is SGHAT, CDR2 FQNNGV. The V gene end was trimmed by 0 bases and the J gene end by 4 bases; junction bases not matched to a gene: 1. The CDR3 DNA follows: TGTGCCAGCAGCTTAGACGGACTAGCGGGGTACAATGAGCAGTTCTTC. Translation gives CASSLDGLAGYNEQFF.

This CDR3 is CASKMGGALWNTEAFF. Written as DNA, the CDR3 is TGTGCCAGCAAAATGGGGGGGGCGTTGTGGAACACTGAAGCTTTCTTT. The chain carries TRBV7-2 and TRBJ1-1; D might be TRBD1 (6 bases). Germline lookup yields CDR1 SGHTA and CDR2 FQGNSA. Trimming took off 7 bases at V and 1 base at J, with 19 bases between the two ends. The CDR3 is made up of 16 amino acids.

The CDR3 sequence is CASSVEDSPYEQYF. The CDR3, as DNA: TGTGCCAGCAGCGTAGAAGACAGCCCCTACGAGCAGTACTTC. The chain is built from TRBV9 and TRBJ2-7, with a tentative D call TRBD1 (5 bases). Per germline, CDR1 SGDLS and CDR2 YYNGEE. Deletions cut 0 bases from V and 2 bases from J, with 9 bases between. CDR3 length: 14 residues.